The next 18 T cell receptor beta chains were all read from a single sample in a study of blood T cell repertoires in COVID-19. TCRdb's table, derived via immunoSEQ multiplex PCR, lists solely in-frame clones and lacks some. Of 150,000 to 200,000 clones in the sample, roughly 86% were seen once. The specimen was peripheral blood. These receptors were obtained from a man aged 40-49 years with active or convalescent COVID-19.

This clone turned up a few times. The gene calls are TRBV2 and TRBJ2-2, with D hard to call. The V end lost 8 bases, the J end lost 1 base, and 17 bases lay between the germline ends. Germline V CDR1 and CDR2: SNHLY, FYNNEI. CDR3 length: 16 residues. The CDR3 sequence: CASRDPQRQNTGELFF. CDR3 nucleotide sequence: TGTGCCAGCCGAGACCCCCAAAGACAGAACACCGGGGAGCTGTTTTTT. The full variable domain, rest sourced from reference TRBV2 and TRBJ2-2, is EPEVTQTPSHQVTQMGQEVILRCVPISNHLYFYWYRQILGQKVEFLVSFYNNEISEKSEIFDDQFSVERPDGSNFTLKIRSTKLEDSAMYFCASRDPQRQNTGELFFGEGSRLTVL.

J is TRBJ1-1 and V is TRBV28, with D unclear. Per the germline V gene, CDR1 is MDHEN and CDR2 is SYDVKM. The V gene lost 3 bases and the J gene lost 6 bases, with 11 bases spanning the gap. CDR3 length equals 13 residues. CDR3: CASSFFMGAEAFF. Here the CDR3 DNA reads TGTGCCAGCAGTTTCTTCATGGGCGCTGAAGCTTTCTTT.

The CDR3 DNA reads as TGTGCCAGCAGCCCTAGCGGGGGGACCTACAATGAGCAGTTCTTC. Amino acid sequence: CASSPSGGTYNEQFF. V usage is TRBV5-4 and J usage is TRBJ2-1; 11 bases are a match to TRBD2. Germline V lookup: CDR1 SGHNT, CDR2 YYREEE (reference sequence). The V gene end was trimmed by 4 bases and the J gene end by 2 bases; junction bases not matched to a gene: 2. The CDR3 covers 15 residues.

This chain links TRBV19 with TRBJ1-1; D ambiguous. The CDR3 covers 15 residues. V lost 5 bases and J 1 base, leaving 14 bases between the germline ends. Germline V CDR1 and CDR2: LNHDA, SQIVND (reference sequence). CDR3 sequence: CASSPLRPGNTEAFF. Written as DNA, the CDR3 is TGTGCCAGTAGTCCCCTCCGGCCGGGGAACACTGAAGCTTTCTTT.

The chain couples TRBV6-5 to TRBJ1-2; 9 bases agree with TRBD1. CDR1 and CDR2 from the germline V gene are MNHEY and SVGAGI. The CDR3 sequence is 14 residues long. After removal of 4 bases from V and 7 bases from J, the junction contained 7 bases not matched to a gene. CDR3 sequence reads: CASSSGQGLAGYTF. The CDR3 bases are TGTGCCAGCAGTTCCGGACAGGGGTTAGCTGGCTACACCTTC.

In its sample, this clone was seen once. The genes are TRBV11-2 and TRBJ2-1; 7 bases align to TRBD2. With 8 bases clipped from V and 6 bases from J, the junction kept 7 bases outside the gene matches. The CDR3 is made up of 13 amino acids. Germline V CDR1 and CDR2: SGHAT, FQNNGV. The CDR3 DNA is TGTGCCAGCGGGGGGGGTTTTAGCAATGAGCAGTTCTTC. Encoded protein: CASGGGFSNEQFF. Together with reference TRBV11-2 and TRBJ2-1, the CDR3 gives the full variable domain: EAGVAQSPRYKIIEKRQSVAFWCNPISGHATLYWYQQILGQGPKLLIQFQNNGVVDDSQLPKDRFSAERLKGVDSTLKIQPAKLEDSAVYLCASGGGFSNEQFFGPGTRLTVL.

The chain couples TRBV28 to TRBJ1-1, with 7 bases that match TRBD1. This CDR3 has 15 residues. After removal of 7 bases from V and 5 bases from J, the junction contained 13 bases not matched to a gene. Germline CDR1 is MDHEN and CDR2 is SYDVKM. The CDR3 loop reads CASKLYRQGPTEAFF. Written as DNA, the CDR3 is TGTGCCAGCAAATTGTACCGACAGGGACCAACTGAAGCTTTCTTT.

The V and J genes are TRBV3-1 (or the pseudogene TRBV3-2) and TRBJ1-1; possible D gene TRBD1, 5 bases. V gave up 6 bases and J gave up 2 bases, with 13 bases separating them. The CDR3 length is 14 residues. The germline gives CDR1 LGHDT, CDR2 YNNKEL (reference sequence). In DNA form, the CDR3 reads TGTGCCAGCAGTTTCCAGGGCGGCAACACTGAAGCTTTCTTT. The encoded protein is CASSFQGGNTEAFF.

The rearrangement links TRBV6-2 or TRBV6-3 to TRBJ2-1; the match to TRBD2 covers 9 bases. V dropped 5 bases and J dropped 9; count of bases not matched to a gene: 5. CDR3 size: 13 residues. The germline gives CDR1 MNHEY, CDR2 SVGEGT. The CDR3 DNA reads TGTGCCAGCAGTAGGACTAGCGCAGCTGAGCAGTTCTTC. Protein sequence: CASSRTSAAEQFF.

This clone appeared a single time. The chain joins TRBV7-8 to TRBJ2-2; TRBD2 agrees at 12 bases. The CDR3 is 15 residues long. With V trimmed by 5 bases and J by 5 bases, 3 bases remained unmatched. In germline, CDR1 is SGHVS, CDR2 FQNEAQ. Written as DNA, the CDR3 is TGTGCCAGCAGCACTGGGACTAGCGGGACCGGGGAGCTGTTTTTT. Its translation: CASSTGTSGTGELFF.

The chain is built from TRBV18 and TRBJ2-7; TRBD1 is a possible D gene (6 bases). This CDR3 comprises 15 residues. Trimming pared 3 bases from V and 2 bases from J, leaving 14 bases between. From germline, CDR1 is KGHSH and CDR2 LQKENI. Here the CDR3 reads CASSPGASSTYEQYF. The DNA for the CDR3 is TGTGCCAGCTCACCGGGGGCTTCGTCCACCTACGAGCAGTACTTC.

The CDR3 spells CASSQGDRGAYEQYF. The CDR3 DNA reads TGTGCCAGCAGCCAAGGGGACAGGGGAGCCTACGAGCAGTACTTC. The chain uses TRBV3-1 (or the pseudogene TRBV3-2) and TRBJ2-7; TRBD1 matches at 10 bases. The CDR3 contains 15 residues. Per germline, CDR1 LGHDT and CDR2 YNNKEL (reference sequence). V lost 1 base to trimming and J lost 2 bases; unmatched junction nucleotides: 2.

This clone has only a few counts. DNA of the CDR3: TGTGCCAGCAGCCGGGACAGGGGCTACAATGAGCAGTTCTTC. This gives the protein CASSRDRGYNEQFF. The chain carries TRBV2 and TRBJ2-1; 10 bases are a match to TRBD1. V lost 6 bases, J lost 3 bases, and 2 bases stayed unmatched. CDR1 is SNHLY and CDR2 is FYNNEI in the germline V gene. The CDR3 totals 14 residues.

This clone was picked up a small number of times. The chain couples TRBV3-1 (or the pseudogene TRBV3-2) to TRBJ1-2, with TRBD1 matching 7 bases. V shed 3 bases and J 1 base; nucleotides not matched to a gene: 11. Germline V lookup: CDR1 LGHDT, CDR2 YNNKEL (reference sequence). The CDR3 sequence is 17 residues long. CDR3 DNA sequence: TGTGCCAGCAGCCAGGCAAAGACAGGGATCCTTAACTATGGCTACACCTTC. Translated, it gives CASSQAKTGILNYGYTF.

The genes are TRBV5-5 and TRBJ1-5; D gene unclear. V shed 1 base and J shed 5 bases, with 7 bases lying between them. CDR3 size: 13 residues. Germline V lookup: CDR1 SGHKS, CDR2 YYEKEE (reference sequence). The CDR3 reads CASSLFTDQPQHF. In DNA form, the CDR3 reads TGTGCCAGCAGCTTGTTTACGGATCAGCCCCAGCATTTT.

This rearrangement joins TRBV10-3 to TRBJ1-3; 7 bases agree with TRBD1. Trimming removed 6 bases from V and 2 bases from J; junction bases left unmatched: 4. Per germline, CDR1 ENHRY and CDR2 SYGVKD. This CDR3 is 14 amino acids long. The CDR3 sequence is CAISATGAGNTIYF. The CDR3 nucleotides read TGTGCCATCAGCGCAACAGGGGCTGGAAACACCATATATTTT.

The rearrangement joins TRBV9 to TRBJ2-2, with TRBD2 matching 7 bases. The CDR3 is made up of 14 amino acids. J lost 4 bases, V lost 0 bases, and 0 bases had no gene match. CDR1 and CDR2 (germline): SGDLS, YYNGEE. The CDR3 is CASSVAGGTGELFF. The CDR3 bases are TGTGCCAGCAGCGTAGCGGGGGGCACCGGGGAGCTGTTTTTT.

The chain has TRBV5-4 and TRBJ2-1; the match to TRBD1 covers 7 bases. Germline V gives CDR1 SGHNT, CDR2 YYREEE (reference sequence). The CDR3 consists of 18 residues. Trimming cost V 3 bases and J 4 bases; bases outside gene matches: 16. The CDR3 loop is CASSSGTAQVGFYNEQFF. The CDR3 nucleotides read TGTGCCAGCAGCTCCGGGACAGCCCAAGTCGGGTTTTACAATGAGCAGTTCTTC.